This T cell receptor beta chain was sequenced for a study of T-cell memory formation after mild COVID-19. Study conclusions and caveats: There was a balanced CD4/CD8 profile in clones contracting day 15 to 85, and later expanders leaned CD4+. Some SARS-CoV-2-responding clones were already detected in memory before infection.

CDR1 SSHAT and CDR2 FNYEAQ come from the germline V gene (reference sequence). This CDR3 has 14 amino acids. Barcoded TCR alpha and TCR beta cDNA libraries with UMIs came from 5'RACE using constant-segment primers. TCRdb re-analysed the 5' RACE reads in MiXCR, keeping a single row per CDR3 protein. The sample contains over 450,000 distinct CDR3 sequences, over 20% of which appear only once. This clonotype was counted at least ten times. What it binds is unknown. One end of the junction does not line up with germline, which may come from a read error. The sample was PBMCs or a T cell subset sorted from them (not recorded which). The chain has TRBV7-7 and TRBJ2-5; TRBD2 matches at 14 bases. This clonotype was sampled from an adult woman who had mild COVID-19 (a few samples of this study predate the infection). Cell type and time point are not known. The CDR3 here is CASSSGLAGGTQYF. The DNA for the CDR3 is TGTGCTAGCAGCTCCGGACTAGCGGGAGGGACCCAGTACTTC.